This T cell receptor (beta chain) derives from a study of blood T cell repertoires in COVID-19. Across the whole study: Italy, Spain and the United States were the sources of the convalescent and acute COVID-19 samples. Nucleic acid was either cDNA or gDNA, and it came from T cells, B-cell-depleted T cells, or PBMCs.

Per the germline V gene, CDR1 is SQVTM and CDR2 is ANQGSEA. The CDR3 contains 11 residues. Deletions cut 4 bases from V and 6 bases from J, with 9 bases between. In the original processing: Amplification with reference gene primers provided the estimates of nucleated cell counts. Libraries were prepared by immunoSEQ multiplex PCR; TCRdb keeps only in-frame clonotypes and omits some of them. V and J calls and clone size are as listed in that table; D and trimming were resolved from the DNA. The sample contains more than 60,000 clones, roughly 89% of which appear only once. The chain has TRBV29-1 and TRBJ1-2; no reliable D call. Specimen: peripheral blood. This sequence was found in a woman between 45 and 65 years old with active COVID-19. CDR3 residues: CSVAGDDGYTF. The CDR3 coding sequence is TGCAGCGTTGCCGGGGATGATGGCTACACCTTC.